The rows below give T cell receptor beta chains drawn from one sample of a study of T cell responses to AZD1222 COVID-19 vaccine. Using immunoSEQ multiplex PCR, the repertoire was profiled, and TCRdb retains in-frame clones only, with some absent. This sample has around 100,000 clones; roughly 88% occur once, and the top ten carry 15% to 20%. The material was peripheral blood, obtained on day 0 of AZD1222 vaccination. Source of these receptors: an adult in good health. CDR3s include the opening cysteine and the closing phenylalanine or tryptophan. A D gene is named only where the DNA matches it firmly. The size field is filled for only some rows; it gives once, few, many or a size class.

V: TRBV7-9; J: TRBJ1-2; D: TRBD1; size: -; CDR3: CASSLIDRGGGYTF
V: TRBV7-9; J: TRBJ2-7; D: TRBD1; size: few; CDR3: CASSANIGTGHNEQYF
V: TRBV7-8; J: TRBJ1-3; D: TRBD1; size: -; CDR3: CASSKPGTGTGNTIYF
V: TRBV10-2; J: TRBJ1-5; D: -; size: once; CDR3: CASRVGNQPQHF
V: TRBV6-4; J: TRBJ1-5; D: -; size: -; CDR3: CASSGHPPHPTASNQPQHF
V: TRBV11-2; J: TRBJ2-2; D: TRBD2; size: -; CDR3: CASRARGASGSSGELFF
V: TRBV28; J: TRBJ2-1; D: TRBD2; size: -; CDR3: CASSYSTSGGIGEQFF
V: TRBV7-9; J: TRBJ1-2; D: -; size: -; CDR3: CASSLSGGGIGYTF
V: TRBV28; J: TRBJ1-4; D: -; size: -; CDR3: CASSVQGGDEKLFF
V: TRBV11-2; J: TRBJ2-7; D: -; size: -; CDR3: CASSRLQIRNEQYF
V: TRBV19; J: TRBJ2-2; D: TRBD1; size: once; CDR3: CASSRDRGTGELFF
V: TRBV9; J: TRBJ1-6; D: -; size: -; CDR3: CASSPLANSPLHF
V: TRBV19; J: TRBJ1-4; D: -; size: -; CDR3: CASSSGDATNEKLFF
V: TRBV27; J: TRBJ1-3; D: -; size: -; CDR3: CASSLSLPGLNSGNTIYF
V: TRBV28; J: TRBJ1-5; D: -; size: -; CDR3: CASSPVYSNQPQHF
V: TRBV2; J: TRBJ1-1; D: TRBD1; size: -; CDR3: CASIGDTGDTEAFF
V: TRBV28; J: TRBJ1-2; D: -; size: -; CDR3: CASSYLGRGGYTF
V: TRBV4-2; J: TRBJ1-2; D: -; size: -; CDR3: CASSQEARGYGYTF
V: TRBV10-3; J: TRBJ1-6; D: -; size: -; CDR3: CAISGDLSALHF
V: TRBV7-2; J: TRBJ2-5; D: -; size: -; CDR3: CASSLGQAQETQYF
V: TRBV6-5; J: TRBJ1-1; D: -; size: -; CDR3: CASSYSRETNTEAFF
V: TRBV2; J: TRBJ1-5; D: -; size: -; CDR3: CASRVQQFNQPQHF
V: TRBV7-9; J: TRBJ1-2; D: -; size: -; CDR3: CASSAGTADGYGYTF
V: TRBV3-1/TRBV3-2; J: TRBJ1-5; D: -; size: -; CDR3: CASSPGDLNQPQHF
V: TRBV18; J: TRBJ2-3; D: TRBD2; size: -; CDR3: CASSPSGGADTQYF
V: TRBV6-5; J: TRBJ1-1; D: -; size: once; CDR3: CASRRQVSRTEAFF
V: TRBV7-2; J: TRBJ2-7; D: TRBD2; size: -; CDR3: CASSLTSGIEQYF
V: TRBV6-4; J: TRBJ2-1; D: -; size: -; CDR3: CASSVGQASYNEQFF
V: TRBV20-1; J: TRBJ1-2; D: -; size: -; CDR3: CSVANYGYTF
V: TRBV3-1/TRBV3-2; J: TRBJ1-3; D: TRBD1; size: -; CDR3: CASSPTGTGSVGNTIYF
V: TRBV5-1; J: TRBJ2-7; D: TRBD1; size: once; CDR3: CASSLGLWDSDHEQYF
V: TRBV6-5; J: TRBJ1-2; D: -; size: few; CDR3: CASGVGWTGYTF
V: TRBV28; J: TRBJ1-4; D: -; size: few; CDR3: CASSLGLGVGPNEKLFF
V: TRBV21-1; J: TRBJ2-3; D: -; size: -; CDR3: CASSSGGVSDTQYF
V: TRBV6-2/TRBV6-3; J: TRBJ2-4; D: -; size: -; CDR3: CASSYWTGHHYAKNIQYF
V: TRBV28; J: TRBJ1-2; D: -; size: few; CDR3: CASSRHTGKNGYTF
V: TRBV7-9; J: TRBJ2-1; D: TRBD2; size: -; CDR3: CASSPGTSGRTINEQFF
V: TRBV24-1; J: TRBJ2-1; D: -; size: -; CDR3: CATSDDPGRQYNEQFF
V: TRBV4-3; J: TRBJ1-4; D: -; size: once; CDR3: CASSQEGGAFNEKLFF
V: TRBV27; J: TRBJ1-1; D: TRBD1; size: -; CDR3: CASSAQGEGTEAFF
V: TRBV9; J: TRBJ2-1; D: -; size: -; CDR3: CASSVDLSSYNEQFF
V: TRBV5-6; J: TRBJ1-2; D: TRBD1; size: -; CDR3: CASSYQPTGGFYGYTF
V: TRBV5-1; J: TRBJ1-2; D: -; size: -; CDR3: CASSSYRFYGYTF
V: TRBV29-1; J: TRBJ2-2; D: TRBD2; size: few; CDR3: CSVGLRGGSNTGELFF
V: TRBV3-1/TRBV3-2; J: TRBJ1-6; D: -; size: few; CDR3: CASSPTGGIGNSPLHF
V: TRBV10-3; J: TRBJ2-5; D: TRBD2; size: -; CDR3: CAISVDRGGSGETQYF
V: TRBV5-1; J: TRBJ2-5; D: -; size: -; CDR3: CASSLVETQYF
V: TRBV28; J: TRBJ1-1; D: -; size: -; CDR3: CASTEGMRTEAFF
V: TRBV4-2; J: TRBJ2-1; D: -; size: -; CDR3: CASSAAAGRDEQFF
V: TRBV21-1; J: TRBJ1-5; D: -; size: -; CDR3: CALLRVYNQPQHF
V: TRBV2; J: TRBJ1-6; D: -; size: -; CDR3: CASSDQGLSPLHF
V: TRBV27; J: TRBJ2-1; D: -; size: -; CDR3: CASSRNTASSYNEQFF
V: TRBV28; J: TRBJ1-6; D: TRBD1; size: -; CDR3: CASLDRGNSPLHF